The rows below give T cell receptor beta chains drawn from one sample of a study of OX40 agonist ivuxolimab in advanced cancers. Sequenced by immunoSEQ multiplex PCR; TCRdb stores in-frame clones only, minus some. The sample has more than 60,000 clones, more than 75% seen once. This specimen consisted of CD4+ or CD8+ T cells sorted from blood, obtained in a trial of the OX40 agonist ivuxolimab. The receptor set was obtained from an adult with an advanced solid tumor such as melanoma, head and neck, liver or kidney cancer. CDR3s include the opening cysteine and the closing phenylalanine or tryptophan. Each record gives: V gene, J gene, CDR3 protein.

V gene: TRBV19
J gene: TRBJ1-6
CDR3 protein: CASRTQGSSPLHF

V gene: TRBV10-3
J gene: TRBJ1-2
CDR3 protein: CAISDGQGESYGYTF

V gene: TRBV5-4
J gene: TRBJ2-3
CDR3 protein: CASKAAGASSTDTQYF

V gene: TRBV18
J gene: TRBJ2-1
CDR3 protein: CASSPDSFHEQFF

V gene: TRBV7-3
J gene: TRBJ1-1
CDR3 protein: CASSLWGNTEAFF

V gene: TRBV5-1
J gene: TRBJ2-7
CDR3 protein: CASSLAQGGDEQYF

V gene: TRBV12-5
J gene: TRBJ2-1
CDR3 protein: CASSFREIRFGTSGGENEQFF

V gene: TRBV5-3
J gene: TRBJ2-5
CDR3 protein: CARSETSGGTKETQYF

V gene: TRBV28
J gene: TRBJ2-7
CDR3 protein: CASSSGTYEQYF

V gene: TRBV7-8
J gene: TRBJ1-2
CDR3 protein: CASSLAVAGIGYTF

V gene: TRBV6-1
J gene: TRBJ1-5
CDR3 protein: CASITGDQPQHF

V gene: TRBV28
J gene: TRBJ1-1
CDR3 protein: CASSSPGGRSYTEAFF

V gene: TRBV6-6
J gene: TRBJ1-1
CDR3 protein: CASRPQGQTPNTEAFF

V gene: TRBV15
J gene: TRBJ1-5
CDR3 protein: CATSRGGSGQPQHF

V gene: TRBV5-4
J gene: TRBJ2-3
CDR3 protein: CASSPATTDTQYF

V gene: TRBV7-9
J gene: TRBJ1-5
CDR3 protein: CASSWQGDQPQHF

V gene: TRBV7-9
J gene: TRBJ1-1
CDR3 protein: CASSLMGGQGVAFF

V gene: TRBV29-1
J gene: TRBJ1-4
CDR3 protein: CSARQGPFSGSGEKLFF

V gene: TRBV11-3
J gene: TRBJ2-1
CDR3 protein: CASSSGDPTLYNEQFF

V gene: TRBV11-2
J gene: TRBJ1-2
CDR3 protein: CASSLDQIGNYGYTF

V gene: TRBV28
J gene: TRBJ2-3
CDR3 protein: CASRGTGDTQYF

V gene: TRBV5-1
J gene: TRBJ2-3
CDR3 protein: CASSLSLAGGSDTQYF

V gene: TRBV7-2
J gene: TRBJ2-2
CDR3 protein: CASSLGDSGRAWITGELFF

V gene: TRBV7-2
J gene: TRBJ2-3
CDR3 protein: CASRGLAGGNTQYF

V gene: TRBV2
J gene: TRBJ2-5
CDR3 protein: CASSPSGGTETQYF

V gene: TRBV29-1
J gene: TRBJ2-7
CDR3 protein: CSSGDRDEQYF

V gene: TRBV7-8
J gene: TRBJ1-2
CDR3 protein: CASSLGGGYTF

V gene: TRBV7-8
J gene: TRBJ1-1
CDR3 protein: CASSLAGNTEAFF

V gene: TRBV29-1
J gene: TRBJ2-1
CDR3 protein: CSAGLAGGNEQFF

V gene: TRBV5-4
J gene: TRBJ2-2
CDR3 protein: CASSGMTSGEPNTGELFF

V gene: TRBV29-1
J gene: TRBJ1-3
CDR3 protein: CSVRAGGPGNTIYF

V gene: TRBV9
J gene: TRBJ2-3
CDR3 protein: CASSPYFSSTDTQYF

V gene: TRBV5-1
J gene: TRBJ2-5
CDR3 protein: CASSPRTGYGEQYF

V gene: TRBV7-2
J gene: TRBJ2-7
CDR3 protein: CASSLIQSRPSEQYF

V gene: TRBV7-2
J gene: TRBJ1-1
CDR3 protein: CASSYKGGTQNTEAFF

V gene: TRBV6-6
J gene: TRBJ2-5
CDR3 protein: CASLERQGETQYF